This TCR beta chain was captured in a study of human T cells and chemical hapten exposure. General study results and limits: Unchanged with DPC sensitization were TCRs above 1 in 1000 frequency.

For this clonotype: Its antigen is undetermined. Germline is not matched at one junction end, which may reflect a read error.

The time point was: patch test 1, 2 weeks after DPC sensitization. Treatment described: therapeutic diphenylcyclopropenone sensitization with weekly scalp DPC. Via MiXCR, TCRdb re-called the RACE reads, giving one row per CDR3 protein. The table shows roughly 380,000 distinct CDR3 sequences, with 4.8% occurring only once. This TCR was recovered from a woman between 50 and 59 years old with alopecia areata. Some clones in this sample may be carry-over from other donors' samples. This material consisted of whole blood, taken in connection with sensitization to the hapten diphenylcyclopropenone (DPC).

The CDR3 sequence is CASSQANGRYMEETQYF. The DNA of the CDR3 is TGTGCCAGCAGCCAAGCAAACGGCAGGTACATGGAAGAGACCCAGTACTTC. The J gene is TRBJ2-5, the V gene TRBV5-1; D remains unclear. In germline, CDR1 is SGHRS, CDR2 YFSETQ. The CDR3 is made up of 17 amino acids.